These 29 T cell receptor beta chains came from one sample sequenced in a study of T-cell memory formation after mild COVID-19. TCRdb independently ran MiXCR on the 5' RACE reads; one entry per CDR3 protein. The sample lists about 320,000 distinct CDR3 sequences; roughly an eighth were seen once. The material sequenced was PBMCs or a T cell subset sorted from them (not recorded which). These receptors were collected from a man aged 18-30 years who had mild COVID-19 (a few samples of this study predate the infection). Cell type and time point are not known.

This clonotype has only a few counts. This rearrangement joins TRBV7-9 to TRBJ2-7, with TRBD1 matching over 7 bases. The V gene's germline CDR1 is SEHNR and CDR2 FQNEAQ (reference sequence). V shed 5 bases and J 0 bases; nucleotides not matched to a gene: 4. CDR3 size: 14 residues. The CDR3 loop is CASSTTGSSYEQYF. CDR3 nucleotide sequence: TGTGCCAGCAGCACGACAGGGTCCTCCTACGAGCAGTACTTC.

V gene TRBV5-1 combines with J gene TRBJ2-7; the match to TRBD1 covers 8 bases. J gave up 2 bases and V 3 bases, and 10 bases lay outside the gene matches. The V gene's germline CDR1 is SGHRS and CDR2 YFSETQ. The CDR3 runs 16 residues. CDR3 in DNA: TGCGCCAGCAGCTGGGGTAAGGACAGGGTTCCCTACGAGCAGTACTTC. Its protein is CASSWGKDRVPYEQYF.

V gene TRBV3-1 combines with J gene TRBJ2-2; D may match TRBD1 or TRBD2 (5 bases each). Trimming took off 6 bases at V and 1 base at J, with 15 bases between the two ends. CDR3 length: 16 residues. Germline V gene data show CDR1 as LGHDT and CDR2 as YNNKEL (reference sequence). In nucleotides, the CDR3 is TGTGCCAGCAGAGACACCGGGACGGGGAACACCGGGGAGCTGTTTTTT. It specifies CASRDTGTGNTGELFF.

A few counts support this clonotype. The chain employs TRBV12-3 or TRBV12-4 and TRBJ2-4; D remains ambiguous. V was clipped by 3 bases and J by 0 bases, with 9 bases between them. The CDR3 totals 15 residues. The chain's CDR3 is CASSLPPIAKNIQYF. In DNA form, the CDR3 reads TGTGCCAGCAGTTTGCCCCCGATAGCCAAAAACATTCAGTACTTC.

This clonotype was detected a few times. The CDR3 loop reads CASSLDPSDTQYF. CDR3 nucleotide sequence: TGCGCCAGCAGCTTGGATCCCTCAGATACGCAGTATTTT. The chain joins TRBV5-1 to TRBJ2-3; D ambiguous. Germline V CDR1 and CDR2: SGHRS, YFSETQ. The CDR3 is 13 residues long. V dropped 0 bases and J dropped 4 bases, with 6 bases sitting between them.

V is TRBV6-4 and J is TRBJ2-2; D not certain. CDR1 MRHNA and CDR2 SNTAGT come from the germline V gene. This CDR3 has 14 amino acids. Trimming left V 0 bases short and J 3 bases short, with 5 bases between. The CDR3 spells CASSDSRDTGELFF. Written as DNA, the CDR3 is TGTGCCAGCAGTGACTCAAGAGACACCGGGGAGCTGTTTTTT.

Ten or more counts support this clonotype. The chain uses TRBV24-1 and TRBJ1-1, with 7 nucleotides matching TRBD1. In germline, CDR1 is KGHDR, CDR2 SFDVKD. After removal of 8 bases from V and 1 base from J, the junction contained 3 bases not matched to a gene. This CDR3 has 13 residues. In DNA, the CDR3 is TGTGCCACCAAACAGGGGACGAACACTGAAGCTTTCTTT. Translation gives CATKQGTNTEAFF.

The chain carries TRBV4-3 and TRBJ2-3, with D hard to call. CDR3 length: 16 amino acids. CDR1 and CDR2 from the germline V gene are LGHNA and YSLEER. V was trimmed by 0 bases and J by 3 bases, leaving 13 bases between them. CDR3 protein: CASSQDRVLMTDTQYF. CDR3 DNA sequence: TGCGCCAGCAGCCAAGATCGAGTGTTGATGACAGATACGCAGTATTTT.

This sequence joins TRBV5-1 and TRBJ2-3; D may be TRBD1 or TRBD2 (6 bases each). Trimming pared 6 bases from V and 2 bases from J, leaving 10 bases between. Germline assignment: CDR1 SGHRS and CDR2 YFSETQ. The CDR3 loop spans 13 amino acids. The CDR3 loop reads CASNRGDTDTQYF. The CDR3 bases are TGCGCCAGCAATAGGGGGGACACAGATACGCAGTATTTT.

The V and J genes are TRBV6-5 and TRBJ2-5; 8 positions agree with TRBD1. The CDR3 length is 16 residues. Germline V gene data show CDR1 as MNHEY and CDR2 as SVGAGI. V lost 2 bases and J lost 4; bases outside the gene matches: 9. The CDR3 spells CASSYTGTGVGETQYF. In DNA, the CDR3 is TGTGCCAGCAGTTACACCGGGACAGGAGTTGGAGAGACCCAGTACTTC.

The chain links TRBV15 to TRBJ2-7, with D possibly being TRBD1 (5 bases). This CDR3 has 13 amino acids. V gave up 0 bases and J gave up 7 bases, with 10 bases separating them. Per germline, CDR1 LNHNV and CDR2 YYDKDF (reference sequence). The CDR3 DNA is TGTGCCACCAGCAGAGATACGCAGGGTGAGCAGTACGTC. Translated, it gives CATSRDTQGEQYV.

The sample holds many counts of this clonotype. V gene TRBV15 combines with J gene TRBJ1-2; the D gene is possibly TRBD1 (5 bases). The ends were cut back, 0 bases at V and 14 bases at J, with 13 bases in the middle. The CDR3 sequence is 12 residues long. Germline V lookup: CDR1 LNHNV, CDR2 YYDKDF (reference sequence). The CDR3 DNA reads TGTGCCACCAGCAGAGATGAGGGGACGAGGACCTTC. Translation gives CATSRDEGTRTF. Full variable domain (rest looked up from reference TRBV15 and TRBJ1-2): DAMVIQNPRYQVTQFGKPVTLSCSQTLNHNVMYWYQQKSSQAPKLLFHYYDKDFNNEADTPDNFQSRRPNTSFCFLDIRSPGLGDTAMYLCATSRDEGTRTFGSGTRLTVV.

The chain recombines TRBV4-3 with TRBJ2-5, with D perhaps matching TRBD2 (6 bases). V gave up 3 bases and J gave up 5 bases, with 13 bases separating them. The CDR3 spans 14 residues. Germline CDR1 LGHNA, CDR2 YSLEER. This CDR3 is CASSQALATETQYF. The CDR3 nucleotides read TGCGCCAGCAGCCAGGCACTAGCCACCGAGACCCAGTACTTC.

This clonotype was counted between two and nine times. The chain is built from TRBV20-1 and TRBJ1-1; D gene ambiguous. V was cut by 0 bases and J by 1 base, with 9 bases left in between. The CDR3 covers 14 residues. Germline-derived CDR1 and CDR2 are DFQATT and SNEGSKA (reference sequence). The DNA of the CDR3 is TGCAGTGCTAGAGAAACATGGGGGAACACTGAAGCTTTCTTT. It translates to CSARETWGNTEAFF.

CDR3 DNA: TGTGCCACCAAAAGGACTAGCGCTCCCCAAGAGACCCAGTACTTC. Amino acid sequence: CATKRTSAPQETQYF. The J gene is TRBJ2-5, the V gene TRBV7-2; 9 positions match TRBD2. The V and J ends lost 10 bases and 1 base, in that order; junction bases with no gene match: 10. The CDR3 runs to 15 residues. CDR1 is SGHTA and CDR2 is FQGNSA in the germline V gene.

This clonotype was observed at least ten times. The V and J genes are TRBV20-1 and TRBJ1-2; a weak D match, TRBD1 (5 bases). The CDR3 loop spans 12 amino acids. V lost 6 bases to trimming and J lost 6 bases, with 14 bases between them. CDR1 and CDR2 from the germline V gene are DFQATT and SNEGSKA (reference sequence). This CDR3 is CSADRGANGYTF. CDR3 DNA sequence: TGCAGTGCCGATAGGGGCGCGAATGGCTACACCTTC.

This clonotype was recorded a few times. This chain links TRBV4-3 with TRBJ2-3, with a possible D match to TRBD1 (7 bases). Trimming stripped 1 base from V and 2 bases from J, with 13 bases between. The CDR3 is 16 residues long. Germline CDR1 reads LGHNA; CDR2 reads YSLEER. The CDR3 sequence: CASSQGRGVLTDTQYF. The CDR3, as DNA: TGCGCCAGCAGCCAAGGCAGGGGGGTGCTCACAGATACGCAGTATTTT.

This clonotype was counted at least ten times. The chain joins TRBV7-2 to TRBJ2-1; D remains ambiguous. Trimming took off 2 bases at V and 7 bases at J, with 9 bases between the two ends. CDR1 is SGHTA and CDR2 is FQGNSA in the germline V gene. This CDR3 region has 13 residues. The CDR3 loop reads CASSLKSRNEQFF. In DNA form, the CDR3 reads TGTGCCAGCAGCTTAAAAAGTAGAAATGAGCAGTTCTTC.

This clonotype was observed a handful of times. J is TRBJ2-2 and V is TRBV7-2; D not resolved. V shed 5 bases and J shed 1 base, with 14 bases lying between them. Germline CDR1 SGHTA, CDR2 FQGNSA. The CDR3 consists of 16 residues. The CDR3 nucleotides read TGTGCCAGCAGCCCAAACCTACACCAGAACACCGGGGAGCTGTTTTTT. It specifies CASSPNLHQNTGELFF.

This clonotype has just a few counts. The V call is TRBV4-1, the J call TRBJ1-4; D is unclear. The length of the CDR3 is 16 residues. In germline, CDR1 is MGHRA, CDR2 YSYEKL. Trimming stripped 1 base from V and 0 bases from J, with 9 bases between. The CDR3 coding sequence is TGCGCCAGCAGCCAAGTAGTCGGGTCAACTAATGAAAAACTGTTTTTT. It translates to CASSQVVGSTNEKLFF.

This chain joins TRBV10-2 and TRBJ2-7; D call uncertain. The V gene's germline CDR1 is WSHSY and CDR2 SAAADI. The CDR3 is 15 amino acids. V lost 6 bases to trimming and J lost 1 base, with 16 bases between them. CDR3 nucleotide sequence: TGCGCCAGCAGGACATTTGGGGTAAGGTCCTACGAGCAGTACTTC. This translates into CASRTFGVRSYEQYF.

The chain recombines TRBV28 with TRBJ2-4; the D is unclear. CDR1 is MDHEN, CDR2 SYDVKM, per germline. The ends were cut back, 6 bases at V and 5 bases at J, with 11 bases in the middle. The CDR3 is 13 amino acids. The CDR3 sequence: CASSPDRENIQYF. The DNA for the CDR3 is TGTGCCAGCAGCCCGGACCGCGAAAACATTCAGTACTTC.

V gene TRBV6-5 combines with J gene TRBJ2-5, with TRBD1 identical over 7 bases. V shed 2 bases and J 4 bases; nucleotides not matched to a gene: 7. CDR1 is MNHEY and CDR2 is SVGAGI in the germline V gene. The CDR3 sequence is 15 residues long. The CDR3 region has the DNA TGTGCCAGCAGTTACAGGGACAGCGTAAGAGAGACCCAGTACTTC. It encodes CASSYRDSVRETQYF.

Only a few counts were recorded for this clonotype. V usage is TRBV13 and J usage is TRBJ1-1, with TRBD1 matching over 11 bases. Germline V lookup: CDR1 PRHDT, CDR2 FYEKMQ (reference sequence). V was clipped by 6 bases and J by 3 bases; unmatched bases: 6. This CDR3 contains 15 residues. The CDR3 region is CASSRGQGEYTEAFF. In nucleotides, the CDR3 is TGTGCCAGCAGTCGGGGACAGGGGGAATACACTGAAGCTTTCTTT.

This clonotype was found once. The gene calls are TRBV7-2 and TRBJ1-2; tentative D call: TRBD1 (6 bases). V lost 6 bases, J lost 6 bases, and 20 bases lay in between. The CDR3 length is 15 residues. Germline V lookup: CDR1 SGHTA, CDR2 FQGNSA. The CDR3 loop is CASRTAGTPRNGYTF. The CDR3 DNA is TGTGCCAGCAGAACCGCCGGGACACCACGCAATGGCTACACCTTC.

This clonotype showed up just a few times. This chain links TRBV5-6 with TRBJ1-2; a possible D gene is TRBD1 (5 bases). The length of the CDR3 is 15 residues. V was shortened by 1 base and J by 3 bases, with 13 bases between the two germline ends. CDR1 is SGHDT, CDR2 YYEEEE, per germline. The CDR3 here is CASSLFSRDDYGYTF. For the CDR3, the DNA is TGTGCCAGCAGCTTGTTCAGCAGGGATGACTATGGCTACACCTTC.

This clonotype was seen many times. This rearrangement joins TRBV29-1 to TRBJ2-1, with a tentative D call TRBD2 (7 bases). Trimming removed 4 bases from V and 8 bases from J, with 12 bases in between. This CDR3 has 12 amino acids. Germline CDR1 SQVTM, CDR2 ANQGSEA. CDR3 bases: TGCAGCGTTGCCGGGGGGCCCCATGAGCAGTTCTTC. It yields the protein CSVAGGPHEQFF.

This clonotype was seen a handful of times. J is TRBJ1-2 and V is TRBV29-1; TRBD1 is a possible D gene (5 bases). The CDR3 sequence is 13 residues long. Germline V gene sequence: CDR1 SQVTM, CDR2 ANQGSEA. V was cut by 6 bases and J by 4 bases, with 15 bases left in between. This chain's CDR3 is CSVGSTGIYGYTF. In DNA, the CDR3 is TGCAGCGTAGGGTCCACAGGAATCTATGGCTACACCTTC.

The V gene is TRBV18, the J gene TRBJ1-2, with D uncertain. From germline, CDR1 is KGHSH and CDR2 LQKENI. Trimming took off 3 bases at V and 4 bases at J, with 9 bases between the two ends. The CDR3 length is 13 residues. CDR3 nucleotide sequence: TGTGCCAGCTCACCGGACGGAAGCTATGGCTACACCTTC. Translated: CASSPDGSYGYTF.